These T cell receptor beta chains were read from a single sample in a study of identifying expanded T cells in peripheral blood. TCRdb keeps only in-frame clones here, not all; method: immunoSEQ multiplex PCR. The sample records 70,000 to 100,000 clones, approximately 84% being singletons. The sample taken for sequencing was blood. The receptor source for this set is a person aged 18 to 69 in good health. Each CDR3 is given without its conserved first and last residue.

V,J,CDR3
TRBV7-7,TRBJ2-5,ASTGSGGETQY
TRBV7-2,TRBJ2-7,ASSLGIRSYEQY
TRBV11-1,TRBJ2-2,ASSGTGTGFTGELF
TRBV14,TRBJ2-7,ATRTTGTYEQY
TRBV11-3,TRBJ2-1,ASGLYNEQF
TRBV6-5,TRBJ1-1,ASSFRGLDTEAF
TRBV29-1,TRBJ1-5,SVRPAGNQPQH
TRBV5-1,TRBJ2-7,ASSLIWGREGTATYEQY
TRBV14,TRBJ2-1,ASSLTGQGAKGQF
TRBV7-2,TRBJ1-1,ASSHRGSTEAF
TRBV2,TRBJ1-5,ASSLRGGVIYNQPQH
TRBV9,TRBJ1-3,ASSVGGLGNTIY
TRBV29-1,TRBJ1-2,SAPGTLGYGYT
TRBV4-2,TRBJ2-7,ASSGDPHYEQY
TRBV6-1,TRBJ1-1,ASSGGIYTEAF
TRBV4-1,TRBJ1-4,ASSRRGGINEKLF
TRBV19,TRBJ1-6,ASSTFPSGTENSPLH
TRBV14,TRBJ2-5,ASSRNRAQETQY
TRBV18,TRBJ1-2,ASSPAGWDGYT
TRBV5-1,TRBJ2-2,ASSLAVAGTTNTGELF
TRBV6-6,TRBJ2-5,ASSTQGTQY
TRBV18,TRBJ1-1,ASAAGENTEAF
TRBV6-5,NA,ASSPTPYEQY
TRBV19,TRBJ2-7,ASSIAFGTGRYEQY
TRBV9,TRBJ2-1,ASTQGTMVEQF
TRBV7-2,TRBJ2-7,ASSLVGRTGGHEQY
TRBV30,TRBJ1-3,AWLDRLRDTIY
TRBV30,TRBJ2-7,AWTPFPGQSYEQY
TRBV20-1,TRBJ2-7,SARGAYEQY
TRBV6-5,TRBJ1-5,ASSYSAGGQPQH
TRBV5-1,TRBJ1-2,ASSLDRGGYGYT
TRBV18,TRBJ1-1,ASSPPSYTEAF
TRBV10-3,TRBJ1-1,AISEVGLTTEAF
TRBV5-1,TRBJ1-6,ASSRTENNSPLH
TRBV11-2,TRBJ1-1,AWGRDVEAF
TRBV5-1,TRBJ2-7,ASSLDPNTYEQY
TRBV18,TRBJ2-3,ASSPRVLGGTDTQY
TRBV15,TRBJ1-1,ATREPGSPFLAF
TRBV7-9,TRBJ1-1,ASSLSSEAF
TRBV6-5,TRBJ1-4,ASSYRTLGEKLF